The present T cell receptor (beta chain) was sequenced within a study of blood T cell repertoires in COVID-19. Across the study: Sites in the United States, Italy and Spain provided acute and convalescent COVID-19 samples. Sources were T cells, B-cell-depleted T cells, or PBMCs; the material itself was cDNA or gDNA.

V lost 7 bases, J lost 2 bases, and 13 bases lay in between. This CDR3 is 14 amino acids long. Per the germline V gene, CDR1 is MNHEY and CDR2 is SVGAGI. Authors' data handling: Counts of nucleated cells, estimated from reference gene primer amplification, were obtained. Clones were sequenced by immunoSEQ multiplex PCR, and TCRdb holds only the in-frame ones, with some missing. For V, J and clone size, that table is used; D and trimming come from the DNA. The repertoire has 110,000 to 150,000 clones, around 85% of them found once; the top ten carry 2.5% to 3%. The chain employs TRBV6-5 and TRBJ2-3; D uncertain. This TCR derives from a man aged 45 to 65 with acute or convalescent COVID-19. Source material: peripheral blood. The CDR3 nucleotides are TGTGCCAGCAATCTCTCCCCCTCCACAGATACGCAGTATTTT. Its protein is CASNLSPSTDTQYF.